These 7 T cell receptor beta chains share one sample of origin, sequenced in a study of cytomegalovirus exposure and HLA in healthy donors. The PCR was carried out with 60 Vbeta primers and 13 Jbeta primers. Only in-frame clones appear in the TCRdb table, and some are missing; sequencing was by immunoSEQ multiplex PCR. In total, the table holds roughly 120,000 clones. Material for sequencing was PBMCs. The receptor source for this set is a man aged 18 to 30 in good health and CMV-seronegative.

The chain is built from TRBV27 and TRBJ1-2; 9 nucleotides agree with TRBD1. Germline V gives CDR1 MNHEY, CDR2 SMNVEV (reference sequence). The CDR3 is 16 residues long. The V and J ends lost 5 bases and 1 base, in that order; junction bases with no gene match: 8. The CDR3 DNA follows: TGTGCCAGCAGTCCTATAGGGGACAGGGATAACTATGGCTACACCTTC. The encoded protein is CASSPIGDRDNYGYTF.

The V call is TRBV5-1, the J call TRBJ2-1; 8 bases are shared with TRBD2. This CDR3 has 17 residues. Unmatched junction bases numbered 12, after V lost 4 bases and J lost 3 bases. CDR1 is SGHRS and CDR2 is YFSETQ in the germline V gene. The CDR3 loop is CASSRVSGRGDYNEQFF. The DNA of the CDR3 is TGCGCCAGCAGCAGGGTTTCGGGGCGGGGGGACTACAATGAGCAGTTCTTC.

V usage is TRBV28 and J usage is TRBJ2-7; 7 bases line up with TRBD1. The germline V gene has CDR1 MDHEN and CDR2 SYDVKM. The CDR3 is made up of 14 amino acids. The ends lost 5 bases at V and 5 bases at J; junction bases unmatched: 9. CDR3 sequence reads: CASSPIKQGNEQYF. The CDR3 DNA reads TGTGCCAGCAGTCCGATCAAACAGGGGAACGAGCAGTACTTC.

The chain is built from TRBV5-1 and TRBJ2-7, with D maybe TRBD2 (6 bases). Germline lookup yields CDR1 SGHRS and CDR2 YFSETQ. The CDR3 runs to 15 residues. The V gene lost 4 bases and the J gene lost 0 bases, with 14 bases spanning the gap. The CDR3 sequence: CASSLGAGSSYEQYF. The CDR3 DNA reads as TGCGCCAGCAGCCTAGGGGCGGGGAGCTCCTACGAGCAGTACTTC.

CDR3 amino acids: CASSEAQRGTGELFF. As DNA, the CDR3 is TGTGCCAGCAGTGAAGCGCAGCGGGGTACCGGGGAGCTGTTTTTT. This chain connects TRBV6-1 to TRBJ2-2; 7 positions match TRBD2. The junction had 3 bases not matched to a gene; V was cut back by 0 bases and J by 5 bases. Germline-derived CDR1 and CDR2 are MNHNS and SASEGT. The CDR3 length is 15 residues.

The chain carries TRBV9 and TRBJ1-4, with TRBD1 matching 8 bases. The length of the CDR3 is 15 residues. Trimming removed 3 bases from V and 3 bases from J; junction bases left unmatched: 4. Germline V gives CDR1 SGDLS, CDR2 YYNGEE. CDR3 nucleotide sequence: TGTGCCAGCAGCGGACAGGGGACTTCTAATGAAAAACTGTTTTTT. Translated, it gives CASSGQGTSNEKLFF.

J is TRBJ1-2 and V is TRBV7-9, with 9 positions matching TRBD1. Germline trimming cut 4 bases from V and 4 bases from J; bases unmatched to any gene: 4. The CDR3 totals 14 residues. Looked up from germline, CDR1 is SEHNR and CDR2 is FQNEAQ (reference sequence). The CDR3 nucleotides are TGTGCCAGCAGCTACCTGGACAGGGGCTATGGCTACACCTTC. This gives the protein CASSYLDRGYGYTF.